This T cell receptor (beta chain) was recorded in a study of blood T cells in healthy people across ages. Through a sample-barcoded 5' primer and a J-beta primer mix, a second PCR was run for roughly 7 to 11 cycles. Each cDNA molecule carried a tag from a template-switch adaptor that contained 12 random nucleotides. All samples gave at least 2.5 million CDR3-containing paired-end reads. TCRdb re-derived calls from the 5' RACE reads in MiXCR, one entry per CDR3 protein. The sample consists of fewer than 1,000,000 distinct CDR3 sequences, around two fifths of them appearing once. Donors gave roughly 10 milliliters of peripheral blood apiece. Every sample yielded at least 6 million isolated PBMCs. A remark on this clonotype: One junction end disagrees with the germline gene, perhaps due to a read error.

CDR1 and CDR2 from the germline V gene are SEHNR and FQNEAQ (reference sequence). This CDR3 has 12 residues. V is TRBV7-9 and J is TRBJ1-2, with a possible D match to TRBD1 (6 bases). The receptor's source is a man aged 55-75 years in good health. What was sequenced was blood. The CDR3, as DNA: TGTGCCGGCAGGGAGACAGGCAGCGACTACACCTTC. It translates to CAGRETGSDYTF.